This paragraph reports one T cell receptor beta chain. CDR1 is SGHTA and CDR2 is FQGNSA in the germline V gene. Unmatched junction bases numbered 9, after V lost 0 bases and J lost 7 bases. The CDR3 is 16 residues long. This specimen comes from a study of blood T cell repertoires in COVID-19. Study-level information: Samples taken during acute and convalescent COVID-19 were collected in the United States, Italy and Spain. PBMCs, B-cell-depleted T cells, or T cells were the source of the cDNA or gDNA that made up the material.

Profiled with immunoSEQ multiplex PCR; TCRdb holds only in-frame clones, not every one. The table lists about 140,000 clones, about 86% of them singletons. The V call is TRBV7-2, the J call TRBJ1-5, with 7 bases aligning to TRBD1. This receptor was identified in a human donor in a cohort sampled during active COVID-19. The sequencing input was peripheral blood. The CDR3 protein is CASSLALGGGRQPQHF. DNA of the CDR3: TGTGCCAGCAGCTTAGCGCTAGGGGGCGGACGGCAGCCCCAGCATTTT.